Each of the 2 T cell receptor beta chains below was sequenced from the same sample in a study of patients and donors after allogeneic stem cell transplantation (dated by TCRdb to the early 2020s). The receptor library was made with RT-PCR. The data were produced on a NextSeq 550. TCRdb reran the public reads through fastp at Q25 and MiXCR, keeping productive beta chains. Rows merge per CDR3 protein into single entries with the most common DNA and genes. This sample lists around 170,000 distinct CDR3 sequences; 24% were detected once. The top ten hold 26% of the sample. Sequenced: blood, either unsorted or a sorted T cell fraction (not recorded which). These receptors were collected from a human donor who was either an allogeneic HSCT recipient or a stem cell or donor lymphocyte infusion donor (not recorded which). It is not recorded whose cells these are; they may come from a transplant donor.

This rearrangement joins TRBV7-8 to TRBJ1-4; possibly TRBD1 for D (6 bases). The CDR3 covers 15 residues. Between the trimmed V and J ends, which lost 5 bases and 2 bases, there was a span of 12 bases. CDR1 SGHVS and CDR2 FQNEAQ come from the germline V gene. The CDR3 loop reads CASSIDRRTNEKLFF. The CDR3 DNA reads TGTGCCAGCAGCATCGACAGGCGCACTAATGAAAAACTGTTTTTT.

This clonotype came up many times. The gene calls are TRBV28 and TRBJ1-2; D gene unclear. The germline V gene encodes CDR1 MDHEN and CDR2 SYDVKM. Trimming cost V 2 bases and J 1 base, with 5 bases left between them. The CDR3 has 13 amino acids. CDR3 region: CASSLQYNYGYTF. The CDR3 DNA is TGTGCCAGCAGTTTACAGTATAACTATGGCTACACCTTC.